This TCR beta chain was captured by sequencing in a study of blood T cell repertoires in COVID-19. As for the study in general: The study drew acute and convalescent COVID-19 samples from the United States, Italy and Spain. The cDNA or gDNA used as material had been derived from T cells, B-cell-depleted T cells, or PBMCs.

Losses at the gene ends were 3 bases for V and 4 bases for J; bases not matched to a gene: 8. Germline assignment: CDR1 KGHSH and CDR2 LQKENI. The CDR3 contains 17 residues. In the original processing: Using reference gene primer amplification, nucleated cell counts were estimated. This table comes from immunoSEQ multiplex PCR, and its TCRdb copy is limited to in-frame clones, with some not included. The D gene and trimming were derived from the DNA, and the V and J assignments and clone size from that table. In the table there are approximately 110,000 clones, 86% of which are singletons. The sequencing sample was made of peripheral blood. This receptor was taken from a human donor in a cohort sampled during active COVID-19. The chain is built from TRBV18 and TRBJ2-1; 11 positions agree with TRBD1. For the CDR3, the DNA is TGTGCCAGCTCACCTCAATCCGGGACAGGGGGTTACAATGAGCAGTTCTTC. Encoded protein: CASSPQSGTGGYNEQFF.